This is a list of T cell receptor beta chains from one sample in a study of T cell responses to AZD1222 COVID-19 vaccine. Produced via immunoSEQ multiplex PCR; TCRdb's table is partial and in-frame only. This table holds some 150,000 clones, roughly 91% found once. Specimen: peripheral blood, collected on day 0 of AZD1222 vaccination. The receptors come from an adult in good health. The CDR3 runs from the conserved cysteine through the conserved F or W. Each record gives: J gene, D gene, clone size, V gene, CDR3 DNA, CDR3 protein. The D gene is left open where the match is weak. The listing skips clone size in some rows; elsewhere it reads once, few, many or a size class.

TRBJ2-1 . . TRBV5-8 TGTGCCAGCAGCTTCGGCTCATCAAAAAGGGTAAATGAGCAGTTCTTC CASSFGSSKRVNEQFF
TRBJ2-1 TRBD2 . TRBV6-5 TGTGCCAGCAGTCTAGCGGGGGGGCACCATGAGCAGTTCTTC CASSLAGGHHEQFF
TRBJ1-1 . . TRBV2 TGTGCCAGCGCCGGGCGGGGTGGAGTAAACACTGAAGCTTTCTTT CASAGRGGVNTEAFF
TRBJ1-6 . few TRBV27 TGTGCCAGCAGCCGAGGGGGTAATAATTCACCCCTCCACTTT CASSRGGNNSPLHF
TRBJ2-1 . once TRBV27 TGTGCCAGCAGTCCCCGGGGCCCCCCCCTCTACAATGAGCAGTTCTTC CASSPRGPPLYNEQFF
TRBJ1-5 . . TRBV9 TGTGCCAGCAGCGCCACAGGGTTGGGCAATCAGCCCCAGCATTTT CASSATGLGNQPQHF
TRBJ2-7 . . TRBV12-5 TGTGCTAGTGCGGTGTCGCACGAGCAGTACTTC CASAVSHEQYF
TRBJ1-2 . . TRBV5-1 TGCGCCAGCAGCTTGGGCCAGTTCCAAGAATATGGCTACACCTTC CASSLGQFQEYGYTF
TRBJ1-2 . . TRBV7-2 TGTGCCAGCAGCCTACAGGAGTACTCCTATGGCTACACCTTC CASSLQEYSYGYTF
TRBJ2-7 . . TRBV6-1 TGTGCCAGCAGTGAAAATCGCGAGCAGTACTTC CASSENREQYF
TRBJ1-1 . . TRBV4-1 TGCGCCAGCAGCCAAGCGCCAGGCTCTGAAGCTTTCTTT CASSQAPGSEAFF
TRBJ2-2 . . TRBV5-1 TGCGCCAGCAGCTCTTACGGGACGGCAAACACCGGGGAGCTGTTTTTT CASSSYGTANTGELFF
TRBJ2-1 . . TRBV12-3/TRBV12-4 TGTGCCAGCAGTTTGGGCCCGTACAATGAGCAGTTCTTC CASSLGPYNEQFF
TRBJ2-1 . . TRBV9 TGTGCCAGCAGCCCCGGTACTGAGCAGTTCTTC CASSPGTEQFF
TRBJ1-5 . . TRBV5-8 TGTGCCAGCAGCTTGGCGGCCCTATTTGGGGGCAGGGGTAGCAATCAGCCCCAGCATTTT CASSLAALFGGRGSNQPQHF
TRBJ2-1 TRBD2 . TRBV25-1 TGTGCCAGCAGTGGGAGCGGGAGCTCGGCTGAGCAGTTCTTC CASSGSGSSAEQFF
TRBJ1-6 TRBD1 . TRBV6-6 TGTGCCAGCAGTTACGGGGACAGGGGGCGTTCACCCCTCCACTTT CASSYGDRGRSPLHF
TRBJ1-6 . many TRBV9 TGTGCCAGCAGCGGGGGAGTGACAGCACTTAATTCACCCCTCCACTTT CASSGGVTALNSPLHF
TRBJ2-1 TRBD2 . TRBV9 TGTGCCAGCAGCCCACGACTAGCGGGAGGGGTCTACAATGAGCAGTTCTTC CASSPRLAGGVYNEQFF
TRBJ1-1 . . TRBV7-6 TGTGCCAGCAGCTTAGCGGAGTGGAGAGAGAACACTGAAGCTTTCTTT CASSLAEWRENTEAFF
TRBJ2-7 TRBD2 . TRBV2 TGTGCCAGCAGATACGGTGGCGGGGGGTCTCACGAGCAGTACTTC CASRYGGGGSHEQYF
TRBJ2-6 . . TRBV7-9 TGTGCCAGCAGTAGTTACTCTGGGGCCAACGTCCTGACTTTC CASSSYSGANVLTF
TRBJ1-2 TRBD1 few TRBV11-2 TGTGCCAGCAGCCGGACAGGGGGCGGTGGCTACACCTTC CASSRTGGGGYTF
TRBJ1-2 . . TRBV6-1 TGTGCCAGCAGTGAAGTCGGGACCCTGGCCTATGGCTACACCTTC CASSEVGTLAYGYTF
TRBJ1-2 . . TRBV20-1 TGCAGTGCTAGTCCCTCCAACTATGGCTACACCTTC CSASPSNYGYTF
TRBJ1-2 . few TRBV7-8 TGTGCCAGCGGGACTCCTAACTATGGCTACACCTTC CASGTPNYGYTF
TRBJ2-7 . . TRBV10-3 TGTGCCATCAGTGACAGGTTCGAGCAGTACTTC CAISDRFEQYF
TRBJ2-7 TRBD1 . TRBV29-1 TGCAGCGTCAAAATGGGACAGGGGACCTACGAGCAGTACTTC CSVKMGQGTYEQYF
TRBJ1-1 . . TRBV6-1 TGTGCCAGCAGTGAAGCACCTGTGGGCACTGAAGCTTTCTTT CASSEAPVGTEAFF
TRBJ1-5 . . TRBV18 TGTGCCAGCTCAGAGGGTAGCAATCAGCCCCAGCATTTT CASSEGSNQPQHF
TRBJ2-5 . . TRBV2 TGTGCCAGCAGTGAAGAGGCCTACCAAGAGACCCAGTACTTC CASSEEAYQETQYF
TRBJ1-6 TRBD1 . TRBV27 TGTGCCAGCAGTTTCAGACAGGGGCCCAATTCACCCCTCCACTTT CASSFRQGPNSPLHF
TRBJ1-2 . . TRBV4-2 TGTGCCAGCAGCCCCTTTGCGGGGGGAGGCTCGTTTGGCTACACCTTC CASSPFAGGGSFGYTF
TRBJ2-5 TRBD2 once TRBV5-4 TGTGCCAGCTCCCCCCCGGGACTAGCGGGAGAGACCCAGTACTTC CASSPPGLAGETQYF
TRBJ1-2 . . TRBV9 TGTGCCAGCAGCGTAGGAGACAGAACTTATGGCTACACCTTC CASSVGDRTYGYTF
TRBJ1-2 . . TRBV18 TGTGCCAGCTCATATGCAGTTCCTAACTATGGCTACACCTTC CASSYAVPNYGYTF
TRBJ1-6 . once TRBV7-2 TGTGCCAGCAGCTTACAGTGGGGCAGTAATTCACCCCTCCACTTT CASSLQWGSNSPLHF
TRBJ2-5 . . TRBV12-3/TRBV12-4 TGTGCCAGCAGTTTGGGACGCTCTGGGACCCAGTACTTC CASSLGRSGTQYF
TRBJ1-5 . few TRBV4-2 TGTGCCAGCAGCACTCTCAGGGAGACCCCCCAGCATTTT CASSTLRETPQHF
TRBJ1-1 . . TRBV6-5 TGTGCCAGCAGGACAGTCTTAAACACTGAAGCTTTCTTT CASRTVLNTEAFF
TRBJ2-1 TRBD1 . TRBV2 TGTGCCAGCAGCACGGACAGGGGGGAGTACAATGAGCAGTTCTTC CASSTDRGEYNEQFF